The present T cell receptor beta chain was sequenced within a study of blood T cell repertoires in COVID-19. About the study: The analysed material was cDNA or gDNA that came from T cells, B-cell-depleted T cells, or PBMCs.

Authors' methods: The assay estimated nucleated cells by amplifying reference gene primers. This table comes from immunoSEQ multiplex PCR, and its TCRdb copy is limited to in-frame clones, with some not included. D and trimming were read from the DNA, whereas the V and J calls and clone size are those reported in that table. The sample includes about 74,000 clones, 90% of them seen just once. This clone was counted a few times. This clonotype was sampled from a human donor in a cohort sampled during active COVID-19. Sequencing input: peripheral blood.

The CDR3 spells CASSPRFERNEQFF. The DNA for the CDR3 is TGTGCCAGCAGCCCCCGTTTTGAGCGAAATGAGCAGTTCTTC. The chain recombines TRBV9 with TRBJ2-1; D gene unclear. Germline V gene sequence: CDR1 SGDLS, CDR2 YYNGEE. V shed 4 bases and J shed 7 bases, with 15 bases lying between them. The CDR3 runs to 14 residues.